Shown below are 21 T cell receptor beta chains from a single sample sequenced in a study of shared clonotypes between healthy human individuals. The method was immunoSEQ multiplex PCR; TCRdb's version includes in-frame clones alone and lacks a portion of them. Among about 870,000 clones, almost 95% were seen once, and the ten largest hold about 24%. Naive CD8 cells were CD45RO-negative, positively selected for CCR7, excluding terminally differentiated effector memory CD45RA+ cells. The specimen was naive CD8+ T cells sorted from blood. These receptor sequences come from a man aged 25 to 45 in good health.

The J gene is TRBJ2-2, the V gene TRBV15, with 7 bases matching TRBD1. In germline, CDR1 is LNHNV, CDR2 YYDKDF (reference sequence). This CDR3 is built from 18 residues. The ends lost 0 bases at V and 5 bases at J; junction bases unmatched: 12. CDR3: CATSRDRLDWGQTGELFF. The CDR3 nucleotides read TGTGCCACCAGCAGAGATCGGTTGGACTGGGGACAGACCGGGGAGCTGTTTTTT.

V and J are TRBV11-1 and TRBJ2-7; TRBD1 matches 7 bases. This CDR3 comprises 16 residues. Unmatched junction bases numbered 12, after V lost 5 bases and J lost 2 bases. CDR1 is SGHAT, CDR2 FQDESV, per germline (reference sequence). The CDR3 reads CASSLPQDRPTYEQYF. The CDR3, as DNA: TGTGCCAGCAGCCTACCCCAGGACAGGCCGACCTACGAGCAGTACTTC.

V gene TRBV6-5 combines with J gene TRBJ2-5; D is undetermined. Between the trimmed V and J ends, which lost 0 bases and 0 bases, there was a span of 5 bases. The CDR3 has 14 amino acids. Per the germline V gene, CDR1 is MNHEY and CDR2 is SVGAGI. The CDR3 is CASSYSIDQETQYF. The CDR3 DNA is TGTGCCAGCAGTTACTCGATCGACCAAGAGACCCAGTACTTC.

V usage is TRBV7-8 and J usage is TRBJ2-1; 9 nucleotides align to TRBD2. The CDR3 has 15 residues. V lost 2 bases and J lost 7; bases outside the gene matches: 6. The germline gives CDR1 SGHVS, CDR2 FQNEAQ. The CDR3 protein is CASSLSSGTPNEQFF. The DNA of the CDR3 is TGTGCCAGCAGCTTATCTAGCGGGACTCCAAATGAGCAGTTCTTC.

The chain is built from TRBV28 and TRBJ1-1; D possibly corresponds to TRBD1 (5 bases). V lost 5 bases and J 0 bases, leaving 13 bases between the germline ends. The CDR3 runs to 15 residues. Germline V gene lookup returns CDR1 MDHEN and CDR2 SYDVKM. The CDR3, as DNA: TGTGCCAGCAGTCTTACGGGGACGGTGAACACTGAAGCTTTCTTT. Its translation: CASSLTGTVNTEAFF.

The chain links TRBV29-1 to TRBJ1-1, with D tentatively TRBD1 (5 bases). Germline V gene lookup returns CDR1 SQVTM and CDR2 ANQGSEA. This CDR3 comprises 12 residues. Trimming shortened V by 0 bases and J by 7 bases, and 9 bases separated the two germline ends. CDR3 region: CSVEEGDGEAFF. The CDR3 nucleotides read TGCAGCGTTGAAGAGGGGGACGGTGAAGCTTTCTTT.

This clone was counted a single time. This chain links TRBV6-5 with TRBJ2-6; no firm D call. Germline V lookup: CDR1 MNHEY, CDR2 SVGAGI. V was pared by 2 bases and J by 1 base, with 6 bases between. CDR3 size: 15 residues. CDR3 sequence (DNA): TGTGCCAGCAGTTACGGTAATTCTGGGGCCAACGTCCTGACTTTC. It specifies CASSYGNSGANVLTF.

V is TRBV5-1 and J is TRBJ2-4; D not resolved. This CDR3 comprises 14 residues. Trimming pared 0 bases from V and 1 base from J, leaving 5 bases between. Germline assignment: CDR1 SGHRS and CDR2 YFSETQ. CDR3 nucleotide sequence: TGCGCCAGCAGCTTGGTACCGGCCAAAAACATTCAGTACTTC. Translating it yields CASSLVPAKNIQYF.

This chain connects TRBV5-1 to TRBJ2-2; no reliable D call. CDR1 and CDR2 (germline): SGHRS, YFSETQ. The CDR3 extends over 14 amino acids. Between the trimmed V and J ends, which lost 4 bases and 7 bases, there was a span of 14 bases. The CDR3 region is CASSPMKEHGELFF. In DNA form, the CDR3 reads TGCGCCAGCAGCCCCATGAAGGAGCACGGGGAGCTGTTTTTT.

The V gene is TRBV6-1, the J gene TRBJ2-5, with D possibly called TRBD1 or TRBD2 (5 bases each). CDR1 is MNHNS, CDR2 SASEGT, per germline. The CDR3 runs to 13 residues. Trimming cost V 8 bases and J 4 bases, with 14 bases left between them. CDR3 sequence (DNA): TGTGCCAGCCTTCCAGGGACGAGAGAGACCCAGTACTTC. It yields the protein CASLPGTRETQYF.

Here the CDR3 reads CASRGGTHTIYF. CDR3 coding DNA: TGTGCCAGCAGAGGAGGAACGCACACCATATATTTT. V usage is TRBV11-1 and J usage is TRBJ1-3; D is ambiguous. Germline values: CDR1 SGHAT, CDR2 FQDESV (reference sequence). Trimming took 6 bases from V and 8 from J, leaving 11 bases between them. This CDR3 has 12 amino acids.

The genes are TRBV5-1 and TRBJ2-1; D ambiguous. Trimming removed 0 bases at V and 5 bases at J, with 12 bases between. Germline lookup yields CDR1 SGHRS and CDR2 YFSETQ. There are 15 residues in the CDR3. CDR3 residues: CASSLASGYHNEQFF. DNA of the CDR3: TGCGCCAGCAGCTTGGCGTCGGGCTACCACAATGAGCAGTTCTTC. Full variable domain (outside the CDR3, taken from reference TRBV5-1 and TRBJ2-1): KAGVTQTPRYLIKTRGQQVTLSCSPISGHRSVSWYQQTPGQGLQFLFEYFSETQRNKGNFPGRFSGRQFSNSRSEMNVSTLELGDSALYLCASSLASGYHNEQFFGPGTRLTVL.

The rearrangement uses TRBV7-9 and TRBJ1-1, with unresolved D. This CDR3 is 14 amino acids long. Germline V gene lookup returns CDR1 SEHNR and CDR2 FQNEAQ (reference sequence). Trimming cost V 5 bases and J 5 bases, with 15 bases left between them. CDR3 sequence reads: CASSHPKDLTEAFF. The CDR3, as DNA: TGTGCCAGCAGCCACCCCAAGGATCTTACTGAAGCTTTCTTT.

Remarks on this clone: The sample contains more than one DNA sequence encoding this CDR3. The chain employs TRBV7-9 and TRBJ2-7; D gene ambiguous. Germline CDR1 is SEHNR and CDR2 is FQNEAQ (reference sequence). The CDR3 has 14 residues. V was trimmed by 0 bases and J by 4 bases, leaving 10 bases between them. CDR3 protein: CASSLAGPSYEQYF. The CDR3 DNA reads TGTGCCAGCAGCTTAGCTGGTCCAAGTTACGAGCAGTACTTC.

The chain joins TRBV7-9 to TRBJ2-3, with TRBD2 identical over 8 bases. The V and J ends lost 1 base and 0 bases, in that order; junction bases with no gene match: 9. Per the germline V gene, CDR1 is SEHNR and CDR2 is FQNEAQ (reference sequence). The CDR3 runs 18 residues. The CDR3 region has the DNA TGTGCCAGCAGCTTAGTAGCGGGACCGAAGGAGAGCACAGATACGCAGTATTTT. Amino acids: CASSLVAGPKESTDTQYF.

The chain carries TRBV2 and TRBJ2-5, with 9 bases identical to TRBD1. Germline CDR1 and CDR2: SNHLY and FYNNEI. V shed 8 bases and J 3 bases; nucleotides not matched to a gene: 4. The CDR3 loop spans 13 amino acids. This CDR3 is CASRDRVEETQYF. CDR3 coding DNA: TGTGCCAGCCGGGACAGGGTTGAAGAGACCCAGTACTTC.

The V call is TRBV28, the J call TRBJ1-3; 7 bases are shared with TRBD1. Germline V gene sequence: CDR1 MDHEN, CDR2 SYDVKM. Trimming removed 5 bases from V and 4 bases from J; junction bases left unmatched: 5. The CDR3 contains 14 residues. CDR3 sequence reads: CASSTQGEGNTIYF. As DNA, the CDR3 is TGTGCCAGCAGTACCCAGGGGGAGGGAAACACCATATATTTT.

This sequence joins TRBV9 and TRBJ2-2; 7 bases align to TRBD1. Looked up from germline, CDR1 is SGDLS and CDR2 is YYNGEE. Losses at the gene ends were 0 bases for V and 6 bases for J; bases not matched to a gene: 14. The CDR3 totals 18 residues. The DNA for the CDR3 is TGTGCCAGCAGCGTAGACCGTAGCCCGGACAGGTACCCCGGGGAGCTGTTTTTT. Protein: CASSVDRSPDRYPGELFF.

The rearrangement uses TRBV15 and TRBJ1-5, with D possibly being TRBD1 (5 bases). Germline lookup yields CDR1 LNHNV and CDR2 YYDKDF (reference sequence). Trimming removed 0 bases from V and 3 bases from J, with 9 bases in between. The length of the CDR3 is 15 residues. The CDR3 DNA is TGTGCCACCAGCAGAGATATCGGGGCCAATCAGCCCCAGCATTTT. This gives the protein CATSRDIGANQPQHF.

V gene TRBV7-9 combines with J gene TRBJ2-7; possibly TRBD2 for D (6 bases). Germline assignment: CDR1 SEHNR and CDR2 FQNEAQ (reference sequence). V was clipped by 4 bases and J by 5 bases, with 18 bases between them. This CDR3 contains 15 residues. DNA of the CDR3: TGTGCCAGCAGCTCGGGATCGGGGAGGCCTCACGAGCAGTACTTC. Translated: CASSSGSGRPHEQYF.

The rearrangement uses TRBV6-5 and TRBJ1-1; D is unresolved. CDR1 is MNHEY and CDR2 is SVGAGI in the germline V gene. V lost 0 bases and J 2 bases, leaving 10 bases between the germline ends. This CDR3 has 15 amino acids. As DNA, the CDR3 is TGTGCCAGCAGTTACTCGAACAGAGGAAACACTGAAGCTTTCTTT. Translating gives CASSYSNRGNTEAFF.